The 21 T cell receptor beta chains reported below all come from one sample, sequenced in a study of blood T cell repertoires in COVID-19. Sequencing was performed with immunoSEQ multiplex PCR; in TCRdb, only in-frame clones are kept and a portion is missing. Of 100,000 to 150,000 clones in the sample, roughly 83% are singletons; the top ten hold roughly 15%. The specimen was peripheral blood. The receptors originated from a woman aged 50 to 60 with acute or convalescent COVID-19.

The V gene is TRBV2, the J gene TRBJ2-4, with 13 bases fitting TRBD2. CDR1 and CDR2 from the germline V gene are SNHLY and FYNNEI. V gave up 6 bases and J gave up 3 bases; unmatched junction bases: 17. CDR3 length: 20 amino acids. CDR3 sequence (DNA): TGTGCCAGCAGGCCCCGGGGACTAGCGGGGATGATTTCTTTCAAAAACATTCAGTACTTC. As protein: CASRPRGLAGMISFKNIQYF.

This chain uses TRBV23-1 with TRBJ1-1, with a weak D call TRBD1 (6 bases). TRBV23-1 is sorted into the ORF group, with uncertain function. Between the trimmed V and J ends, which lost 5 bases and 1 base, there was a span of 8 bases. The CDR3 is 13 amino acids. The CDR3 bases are TGCGCCAGCAGTGGGGGCAAGAACACTGAAGCTTTCTTT. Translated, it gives CASSGGKNTEAFF.

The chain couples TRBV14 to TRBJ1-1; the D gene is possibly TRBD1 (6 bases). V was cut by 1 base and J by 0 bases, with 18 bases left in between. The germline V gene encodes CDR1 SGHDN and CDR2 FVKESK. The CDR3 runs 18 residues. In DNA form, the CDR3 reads TGTGCCAGCAGCCAAGTTGATTGGACAGTTTTTATGAACACTGAAGCTTTCTTT. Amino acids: CASSQVDWTVFMNTEAFF.

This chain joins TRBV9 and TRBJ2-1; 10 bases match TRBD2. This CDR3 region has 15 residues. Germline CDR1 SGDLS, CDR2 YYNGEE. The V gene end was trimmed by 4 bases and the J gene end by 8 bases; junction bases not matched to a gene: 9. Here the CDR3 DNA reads TGTGCCAGCAGCCTAAGCGGGGGGGCCGTGGATGAGCAGTTCTTC. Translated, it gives CASSLSGGAVDEQFF.

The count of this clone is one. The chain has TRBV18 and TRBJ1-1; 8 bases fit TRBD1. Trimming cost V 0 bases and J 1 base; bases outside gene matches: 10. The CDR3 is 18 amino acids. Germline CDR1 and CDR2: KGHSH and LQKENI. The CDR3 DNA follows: TGTGCCAGCTCACCACCGTTCGGACAGGGTCTCCAGAACACTGAAGCTTTCTTT. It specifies CASSPPFGQGLQNTEAFF. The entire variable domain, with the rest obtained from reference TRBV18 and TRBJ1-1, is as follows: NAGVMQNPRHLVRRRGQEARLRCSPMKGHSHVYWYRQLPEEGLKFMVYLQKENIIDESGMPKERFSAEFPKEGPSILRIQQVVRGDSAAYFCASSPPFGQGLQNTEAFFGQGTRLTVV.

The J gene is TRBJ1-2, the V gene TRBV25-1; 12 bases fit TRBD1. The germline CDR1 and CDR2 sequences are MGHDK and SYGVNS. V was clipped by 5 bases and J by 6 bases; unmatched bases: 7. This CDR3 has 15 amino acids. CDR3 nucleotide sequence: TGTGCCAGCAGTAATGCCGGGACAGGGGGCGATGGCTACACCTTC. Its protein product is CASSNAGTGGDGYTF.

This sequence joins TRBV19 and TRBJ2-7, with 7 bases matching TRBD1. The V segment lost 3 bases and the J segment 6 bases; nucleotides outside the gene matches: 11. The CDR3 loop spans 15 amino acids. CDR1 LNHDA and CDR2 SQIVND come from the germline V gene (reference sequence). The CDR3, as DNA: TGTGCCAGTAGTATCCAAGGGGGACAGTCCCTCGAGCAGTACTTC. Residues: CASSIQGGQSLEQYF.

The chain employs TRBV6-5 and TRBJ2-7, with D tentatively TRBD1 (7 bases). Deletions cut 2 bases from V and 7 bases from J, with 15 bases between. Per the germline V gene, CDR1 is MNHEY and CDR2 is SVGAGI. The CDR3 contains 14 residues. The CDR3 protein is CASSYMKGAGEQYF. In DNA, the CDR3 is TGTGCCAGCAGTTACATGAAGGGGGCGGGGGAGCAGTACTTC.

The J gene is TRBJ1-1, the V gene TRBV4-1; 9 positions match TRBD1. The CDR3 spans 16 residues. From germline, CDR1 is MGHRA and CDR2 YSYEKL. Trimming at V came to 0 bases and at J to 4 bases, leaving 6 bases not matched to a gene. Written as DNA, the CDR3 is TGCGCCAGCAGCCAAGATGCGGGACAGGGAGGCACTGAAGCTTTCTTT. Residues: CASSQDAGQGGTEAFF.

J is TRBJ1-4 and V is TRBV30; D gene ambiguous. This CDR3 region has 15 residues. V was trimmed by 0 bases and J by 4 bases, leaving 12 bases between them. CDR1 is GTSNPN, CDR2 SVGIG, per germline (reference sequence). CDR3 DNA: TGTGCCTGGAGTGTACCTGGTAGAAGTAATGAAAAACTGTTTTTT. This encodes CAWSVPGRSNEKLFF.

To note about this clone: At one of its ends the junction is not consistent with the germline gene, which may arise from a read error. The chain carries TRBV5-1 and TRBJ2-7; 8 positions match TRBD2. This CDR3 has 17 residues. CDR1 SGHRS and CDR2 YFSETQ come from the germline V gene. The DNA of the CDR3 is TGCGCCAGCAGCTTGGTCGAGAGCGGGGGCGGGAGGTACGTGCAGTACTTC. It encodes CASSLVESGGGRYVQYF.

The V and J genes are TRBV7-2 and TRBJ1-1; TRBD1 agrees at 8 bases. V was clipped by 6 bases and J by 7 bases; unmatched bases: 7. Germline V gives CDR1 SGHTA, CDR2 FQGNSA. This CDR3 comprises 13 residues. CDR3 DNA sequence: TGTGCCAGCAGACATAGACAGGGGCGTGAAGCTTTCTTT. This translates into CASRHRQGREAFF. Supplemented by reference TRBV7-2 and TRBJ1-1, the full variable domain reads GAGVSQSPSNKVTEKGKDVELRCDPISGHTALYWYRQSLGQGLEFLIYFQGNSAPDKSGLPSDRFSAERTGGSVSTLTIQRTQQEDSAVYLCASRHRQGREAFFGQGTRLTVV.

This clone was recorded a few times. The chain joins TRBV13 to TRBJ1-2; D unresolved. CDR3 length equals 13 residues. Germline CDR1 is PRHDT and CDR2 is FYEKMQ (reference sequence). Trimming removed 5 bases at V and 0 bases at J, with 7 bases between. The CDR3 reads CASSLTTNYGYTF. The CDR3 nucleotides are TGTGCCAGCAGCCTAACGACTAACTATGGCTACACCTTC.

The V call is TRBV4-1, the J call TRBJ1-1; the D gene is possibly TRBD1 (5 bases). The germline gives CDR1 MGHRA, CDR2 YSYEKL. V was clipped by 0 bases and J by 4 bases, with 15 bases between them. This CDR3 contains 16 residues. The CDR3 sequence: CASSQEEIQGSTEAFF. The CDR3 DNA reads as TGCGCCAGCAGCCAAGAAGAAATTCAGGGTTCCACTGAAGCTTTCTTT.

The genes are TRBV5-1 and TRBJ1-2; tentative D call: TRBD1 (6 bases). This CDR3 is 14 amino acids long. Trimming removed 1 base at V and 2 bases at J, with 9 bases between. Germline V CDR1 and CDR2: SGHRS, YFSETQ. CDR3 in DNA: TGCGCCAGCAGCTTGTATCAGGGGAACTATGGCTACACCTTC. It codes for CASSLYQGNYGYTF. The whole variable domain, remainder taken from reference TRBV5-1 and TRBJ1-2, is KAGVTQTPRYLIKTRGQQVTLSCSPISGHRSVSWYQQTPGQGLQFLFEYFSETQRNKGNFPGRFSGRQFSNSRSEMNVSTLELGDSALYLCASSLYQGNYGYTFGSGTRLTVV.

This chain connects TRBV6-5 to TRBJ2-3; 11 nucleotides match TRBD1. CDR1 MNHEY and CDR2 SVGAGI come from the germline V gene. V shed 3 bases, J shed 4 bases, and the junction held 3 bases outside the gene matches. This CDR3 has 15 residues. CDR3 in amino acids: CASSYQGQGADTQYF. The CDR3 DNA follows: TGTGCCAGCAGTTATCAGGGACAGGGGGCAGATACGCAGTATTTT.

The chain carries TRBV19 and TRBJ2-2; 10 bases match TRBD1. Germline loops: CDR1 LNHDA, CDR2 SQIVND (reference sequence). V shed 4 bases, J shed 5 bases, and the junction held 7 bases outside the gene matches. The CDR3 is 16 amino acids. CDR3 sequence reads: CASSTLPGQGTGELFF. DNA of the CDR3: TGTGCCAGTAGTACCCTACCGGGACAGGGGACCGGGGAGCTGTTTTTT.

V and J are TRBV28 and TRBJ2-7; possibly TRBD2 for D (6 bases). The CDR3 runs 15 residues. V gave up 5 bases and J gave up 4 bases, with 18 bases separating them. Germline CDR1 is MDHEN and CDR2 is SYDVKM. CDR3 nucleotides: TGTGCCAGCAGTCCGTACCTTGGGACTTTATACGAGCAGTACTTC. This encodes CASSPYLGTLYEQYF.

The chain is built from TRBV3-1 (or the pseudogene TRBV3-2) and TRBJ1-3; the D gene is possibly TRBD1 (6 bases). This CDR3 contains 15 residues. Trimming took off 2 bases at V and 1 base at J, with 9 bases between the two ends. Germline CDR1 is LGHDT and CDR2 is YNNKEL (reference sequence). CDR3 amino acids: CASSQSRGSGNTIYF. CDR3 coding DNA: TGTGCCAGCAGCCAATCAAGGGGGTCTGGAAACACCATATATTTT.

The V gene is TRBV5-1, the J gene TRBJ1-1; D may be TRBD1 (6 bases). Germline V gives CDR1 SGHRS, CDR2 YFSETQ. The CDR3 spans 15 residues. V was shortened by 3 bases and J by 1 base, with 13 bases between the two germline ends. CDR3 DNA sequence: TGCGCCAGCAGCTCAACCGGACAGCAGAACACTGAAGCTTTCTTT. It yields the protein CASSSTGQQNTEAFF.

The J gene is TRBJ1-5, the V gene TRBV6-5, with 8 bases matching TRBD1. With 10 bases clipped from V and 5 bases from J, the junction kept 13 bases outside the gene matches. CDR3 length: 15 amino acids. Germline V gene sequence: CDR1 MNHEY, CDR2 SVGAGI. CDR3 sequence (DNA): TGTGCCACCCGATTGACAGGGGATCGTTATCAGCCCCAGCATTTT. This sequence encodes CATRLTGDRYQPQHF.